The 22 T cell receptor beta chains below were found in one sample sequenced in a study of cytomegalovirus exposure and HLA in healthy donors. PCR employed 60 Vbeta and 13 Jbeta primers. TCRdb keeps only in-frame clones here, not all; method: immunoSEQ multiplex PCR. Of 100,000 to 150,000 clones detected, about 78% appear once; the ten largest clones hold 0.95% to 1.5%. The specimen sequenced was PBMCs. Receptor source: a female donor in good health and CMV-seronegative.

This chain uses TRBV19 with TRBJ1-6, with a tentative D call TRBD1 (6 bases). Trimming removed 3 bases at V and 9 bases at J, with 15 bases between. The CDR3 has 15 residues. CDR1 is LNHDA, CDR2 SQIVND, per germline (reference sequence). The CDR3 DNA is TGTGCCAGTAGTATTGAGGGACACAAGTTTTCACCCCTCCACTTT. Its protein product is CASSIEGHKFSPLHF.

This clone is a singleton in its sample. The chain employs TRBV30 and TRBJ2-7; 8 bases match TRBD2. Unmatched junction bases numbered 2, after V lost 4 bases and J lost 3 bases. This CDR3 region has 12 residues. Germline CDR1 GTSNPN, CDR2 SVGIG (reference sequence). The CDR3, as DNA: TGTGCCTGGACGCGGGAGGTCTACGAGCAGTACTTC. Translation: CAWTREVYEQYF.

This clone was recorded a few times. This probably arose from a read error, given a far larger clone one base away. This sample includes further DNA sequences coding for the same CDR3. The chain links TRBV6-4 to TRBJ2-2; the D gene is possibly TRBD2 (5 bases). This CDR3 has 13 residues. CDR1 and CDR2 from the germline V gene are MRHNA and SNTAGT. Here the CDR3 reads CASSRDNTGELFF. The CDR3 DNA reads as TGCGCCAGCAGTCGGGATAACACCGGGGAGCTGTTTTTT.

This rearrangement joins TRBV30 to TRBJ2-5; maybe TRBD2 (6 bases). Germline values: CDR1 GTSNPN, CDR2 SVGIG (reference sequence). This CDR3 is 12 amino acids long. V was pared by 5 bases and J by 5 bases, with 12 bases between. The CDR3 bases are TGTGCCTGGGGGCTCGGGAGTGAGACCCAGTACTTC. Its protein is CAWGLGSETQYF. Filled out from reference TRBV30 and TRBJ2-5, the complete variable domain reads SQTIHQWPATLVQPVGSPLSLECTVEGTSNPNLYWYRQAAGRGLQLLFYSVGIGQISSEVPQNLSASRPQDRQFILSSKKLLLSDSGFYLCAWGLGSETQYFGPGTRLLVL.

J is TRBJ1-5 and V is TRBV7-8, with D unresolved. The V gene lost 7 bases and the J gene lost 0 bases, with 10 bases spanning the gap. The germline V gene has CDR1 SGHVS and CDR2 FQNEAQ. The CDR3 consists of 14 residues. The CDR3 bases are TGTGCCAGCACCAGAGGGTATAGCAATCAGCCCCAGCATTTT. This codes for CASTRGYSNQPQHF. The full variable domain, with the rest looked up from reference TRBV7-8 and TRBJ1-5, is GAGVSQSPRYKVAKRGQDVALRCDPISGHVSLFWYQQALGQGPEFLTYFQNEAQLDKSGLPSDRFFAERPEGSVSTLKIQRTQQEDSAVYLCASTRGYSNQPQHFGDGTRLSIL.

The genes are TRBV25-1 and TRBJ2-7; TRBD1 aligns across 9 bases. V lost 3 bases and J lost 3; bases outside the gene matches: 6. CDR1 and CDR2 (germline): MGHDK, SYGVNS. The CDR3 contains 15 residues. The CDR3 bases are TGTGCCAGCAGTGAGTCGCGGGACAGGGTCTACGAGCAGTACTTC. This sequence encodes CASSESRDRVYEQYF.

For the CDR3, the DNA is TGTGCCAGCAGCGTAGCTCTAGCGGGAAACAATGAGCAGTTCTTC. This gives the protein CASSVALAGNNEQFF. The chain has TRBV9 and TRBJ2-1, with 9 bases lining up with TRBD2. Germline assignment: CDR1 SGDLS and CDR2 YYNGEE. Unmatched junction bases numbered 3, after V lost 0 bases and J lost 5 bases. This CDR3 contains 15 residues.

The genes are TRBV4-1 and TRBJ2-2, with TRBD2 matching over 16 bases. This CDR3 is 19 amino acids long. Germline CDR1 MGHRA, CDR2 YSYEKL. V lost 0 bases to trimming and J lost 7 bases; unmatched junction nucleotides: 8. The CDR3 loop reads CASSQDPGTSGGVVGELFF. The CDR3 DNA follows: TGCGCCAGCAGCCAAGACCCTGGGACTAGCGGGGGGGTTGTCGGGGAGCTGTTTTTT.

This clone was recorded only once. The V gene is TRBV7-2, the J gene TRBJ1-5, with TRBD1 matching over 7 bases. With 6 bases clipped from V and 3 bases from J, the junction kept 8 bases outside the gene matches. CDR3 length: 15 amino acids. Germline lookup yields CDR1 SGHTA and CDR2 FQGNSA. CDR3 residues: CASRYTGQLNQPQHF. CDR3 coding DNA: TGTGCCAGCAGGTATACGGGACAGCTCAATCAGCCCCAGCATTTT.

V and J are TRBV18 and TRBJ1-5; D is possibly TRBD1 (5 bases). Germline CDR1 is KGHSH and CDR2 is LQKENI. The CDR3 is made up of 15 amino acids. Between the trimmed V and J ends, which lost 5 bases and 6 bases, there was a span of 17 bases. CDR3 loop: CASSFQKGSGQPQHF. CDR3 nucleotides: TGTGCCAGCTCATTTCAGAAGGGGTCGGGTCAGCCCCAGCATTTT.

This rearrangement joins TRBV5-1 to TRBJ2-7, with 9 bases fitting TRBD1. V was clipped by 2 bases and J by 2 bases; unmatched bases: 17. CDR3 size: 19 residues. CDR1 is SGHRS and CDR2 is YFSETQ in the germline V gene. For the CDR3, the DNA is TGCGCCAGCAGCTTCCACAGACAGGGGGTCCTCCAAAATGCCTACGAGCAGTACTTC. It yields the protein CASSFHRQGVLQNAYEQYF.

This chain uses TRBV5-4 with TRBJ2-1, with D possibly matching TRBD2 (5 bases). The CDR3 length is 13 residues. Trimming took 4 bases from V and 5 from J, leaving 10 bases between them. The V gene's germline CDR1 is SGHNT and CDR2 YYREEE (reference sequence). CDR3 loop: CASSGSFDNEQFF. The CDR3 region has the DNA TGTGCCAGCAGCGGGAGTTTCGACAATGAGCAGTTCTTC.

The genes are TRBV6-5 and TRBJ1-2; weak D call: TRBD1 (6 bases). The CDR3 is 11 residues long. Germline CDR1 is MNHEY and CDR2 is SVGAGI. Trimming shortened V by 8 bases and J by 8 bases, and 12 bases separated the two germline ends. The CDR3: CASSQGKGYTF. CDR3 coding DNA: TGTGCCAGCTCCCAGGGGAAGGGCTACACCTTC.

This clone came up once. This chain connects TRBV5-1 to TRBJ1-6; possibly TRBD1 for D (6 bases). Germline-derived CDR1 and CDR2 are SGHRS and YFSETQ. V was shortened by 0 bases and J by 8 bases, with 6 bases between the two germline ends. CDR3 length: 13 residues. CDR3 sequence: CASSLDRDSPLHF. For the CDR3, the DNA is TGCGCCAGCAGCTTGGACAGGGATTCACCCCTCCACTTT.

J is TRBJ1-1 and V is TRBV5-1; D unclear. Trimming pared 0 bases from V and 7 bases from J, leaving 10 bases between. Looked up from germline, CDR1 is SGHRS and CDR2 is YFSETQ. The CDR3 is made up of 13 amino acids. For the CDR3, the DNA is TGCGCCAGCAGCTTGGCCGGAAGGAGTGAAGCTTTCTTT. Its protein is CASSLAGRSEAFF.

The gene calls are TRBV18 and TRBJ1-2; perhaps TRBD1 as D (5 bases). CDR1 and CDR2 from the germline V gene are KGHSH and LQKENI. Trimming shortened V by 3 bases and J by 6 bases, and 23 bases separated the two germline ends. CDR3 length: 17 amino acids. CDR3 residues: CASSPPGGEVGSDGYTF. CDR3 sequence (DNA): TGTGCCAGCTCACCCCCTGGAGGGGAAGTTGGATCGGATGGCTACACCTTC.

V usage is TRBV5-1 and J usage is TRBJ2-1; 7 bases are a match to TRBD1. V lost 4 bases to trimming and J lost 3 bases; unmatched junction nucleotides: 10. Germline CDR1 reads SGHRS; CDR2 reads YFSETQ. This CDR3 is built from 16 residues. The CDR3 DNA sequence: TGCGCCAGCAGCATTCAGACAGGGACCCGCTACAATGAGCAGTTCTTC. This codes for CASSIQTGTRYNEQFF.

V gene TRBV2 combines with J gene TRBJ1-6; 7 bases fit TRBD1. The V and J ends lost 7 bases and 8 bases, in that order; junction bases with no gene match: 5. This CDR3 has 13 residues. Germline values: CDR1 SNHLY, CDR2 FYNNEI. The CDR3 region is CASTTGNHSPLHF. DNA of the CDR3: TGTGCCAGCACGACAGGGAATCATTCACCCCTCCACTTT. Together with reference TRBV2 and TRBJ1-6, the CDR3 gives the full variable domain: EPEVTQTPSHQVTQMGQEVILRCVPISNHLYFYWYRQILGQKVEFLVSFYNNEISEKSEIFDDQFSVERPDGSNFTLKIRSTKLEDSAMYFCASTTGNHSPLHFGNGTRLTVT.

This chain links TRBV9 with TRBJ2-1; TRBD2 matches 7 bases. After removal of 1 base from V and 6 bases from J, the junction contained 1 base not matched to a gene. The germline V gene encodes CDR1 SGDLS and CDR2 YYNGEE. This CDR3 is 13 amino acids long. The CDR3, as DNA: TGTGCCAGCAGCGTAAGCGGGACCAATGAGCAGTTCTTC. Translating it yields CASSVSGTNEQFF. Full variable domain (outside the CDR3, taken from reference TRBV9 and TRBJ2-1): DSGVTQTPKHLITATGQRVTLRCSPRSGDLSVYWYQQSLDQGLQFLIQYYNGEERAKGNILERFSAQQFPDLHSELNLSSLELGDSALYFCASSVSGTNEQFFGPGTRLTVL.

This clone was detected only once. CDR3 sequence (DNA): TGTGCCAGCAGTTACTCCGTAGCAGATACGCAGTATTTT. Translating gives CASSYSVADTQYF. This chain connects TRBV6-5 to TRBJ2-3; no clear D. Between the trimmed V and J ends, which lost 0 bases and 4 bases, there was a span of 5 bases. The CDR3 extends over 13 amino acids. Germline V gene lookup returns CDR1 MNHEY and CDR2 SVGAGI.

J is TRBJ1-4 and V is TRBV6-5, with D tentatively TRBD1 (5 bases). The CDR3 covers 14 residues. Trimming removed 4 bases at V and 4 bases at J, with 10 bases between. Germline-derived CDR1 and CDR2 are MNHEY and SVGAGI. Written as DNA, the CDR3 is TGTGCCAGCAGTTTATTCGGGGGTAATGAAAAACTGTTTTTT. Protein product: CASSLFGGNEKLFF.

This clone was picked up a small number of times. The J gene is TRBJ2-5, the V gene TRBV5-4, with a tentative D call TRBD2 (7 bases). V lost 5 bases and J lost 1, with 15 bases in between. Germline V gene data show CDR1 as SGHNT and CDR2 as YYREEE (reference sequence). The length of the CDR3 is 15 residues. CDR3 bases: TGTGCCAGCAGTACCGTGCGGGGGCTCCAAGAGACCCAGTACTTC. Translated: CASSTVRGLQETQYF.